This T cell receptor (beta chain) stems from a study of OX40 agonist ivuxolimab in advanced cancers. Study-wide background: Dose-escalation patients suffered from hepatocellular carcinoma, melanoma, renal cell or head and neck cancer.

The CDR3 is made up of 11 amino acids. V lost 3 bases and J lost 15, with 12 bases in between. CDR1 is MDHEN, CDR2 SYDVKM, per germline. Profiled with immunoSEQ multiplex PCR; TCRdb holds only in-frame clones, not every one. The profile shows about 40,000 clones, around 88% of them singletons. The sequence derives from an adult with an advanced solid tumor such as melanoma, head and neck, liver or kidney cancer. This specimen was CD4+ or CD8+ T cells sorted from blood, taken in a trial of the OX40 agonist ivuxolimab. The rearrangement uses TRBV28 and TRBJ2-1, with D unclear. CDR3 DNA sequence: TGTGCCAGCAGTTTTACGACCCTGGCGTTCTTC. This translates into CASSFTTLAFF.